The 27 T cell receptor beta chains in this list originate from one sample, sequenced in a study of spatial heterogeneity in lung cancer. These receptors have no known antigen. Whole-study findings and limits: Tumor mutation count correlated with how many alpha and beta TCRs expanded intratumorally.

TCRdb recomputed calls from the 5' RACE reads with MiXCR, one row per CDR3 protein. Among 5,500 to 7,500 distinct CDR3 sequences listed, roughly 12% were seen once. Time point noted: sample taken at primary tumor resection. This material consisted of lung tumor tissue, taken at surgery. These receptors were obtained from a male donor with early-stage non-small cell lung cancer.

This clonotype appeared many times. For a library built for alpha chains, this beta chain is a stray read; little rests on its size. J is TRBJ1-1 and V is TRBV5-4; a weak D match, TRBD1 (5 bases). Trimming left V 5 bases short and J 5 bases short, with 13 bases between. Germline values: CDR1 SGHNT, CDR2 YYREEE (reference sequence). There are 13 residues in the CDR3. In DNA, the CDR3 is TGTGCCAGCAGGGTGGGGGGAAAAACTGAAGCTTTCTTT. As protein: CASRVGGKTEAFF. Full variable domain (outside the CDR3, taken from reference TRBV5-4 and TRBJ1-1): ETGVTQSPTHLIKTRGQQVTLRCSSQSGHNTVSWYQQALGQGPQFIFQYYREEENGRGNFPPRFSGLQFPNYSSELNVNALELDDSALYLCASRVGGKTEAFFGQGTRLTVV.

Notes on this clonotype: Because the library targeted alpha chains, this beta chain is an off-target read whose size means little. The chain recombines TRBV6-5 with TRBJ2-7; TRBD1 matches 9 bases. V lost 6 bases, J lost 3 bases, and 15 bases stayed unmatched. CDR1 and CDR2 (germline): MNHEY, SVGAGI. This CDR3 is built from 17 residues. This CDR3 reads CASRKRTGAGGNYEQYF. CDR3 sequence (DNA): TGTGCCAGCAGAAAGAGGACAGGGGCAGGGGGCAACTACGAGCAGTACTTC.

This clonotype appeared many times. This beta chain is an off-target read within a library intended for alpha chains, so its frequency means little. The V call is TRBV6-2 or TRBV6-3, the J call TRBJ1-1; the match to TRBD1 covers 8 bases. This CDR3 has 14 amino acids. Germline assignment: CDR1 MNHEY and CDR2 SVGEGT. The V and J ends lost 5 bases and 0 bases, in that order; junction bases with no gene match: 2. CDR3 amino acids: CASSRGQVNTEAFF. The CDR3 nucleotides read TGTGCCAGCAGTCGGGGACAGGTGAACACTGAAGCTTTCTTT.

Ten or more counts support this clonotype. This beta chain was picked up by a library intended for alpha chains and is off target, so its count carries little meaning. The V gene is TRBV3-1, the J gene TRBJ2-5; a weak D match, TRBD2 (6 bases). This CDR3 is 14 amino acids long. V shed 3 bases and J shed 1 base, with 9 bases lying between them. Germline CDR1 reads LGHDT; CDR2 reads YNNKEL (reference sequence). The CDR3 coding sequence is TGTGCCAGCAGCCACGGCGGGGCCCAAGAGACCCAGTACTTC. It specifies CASSHGGAQETQYF.

By its share, this clonotype is medium-sized (0.01 to 0.1%). Little can be read into the size of this beta chain, an off-target read in a library designed for alpha chains. V and J are TRBV7-3 and TRBJ2-3, with 7 bases aligning to TRBD2. Looked up from germline, CDR1 is SGHTA and CDR2 is FQGTGA. V trimming: 2 bases; J trimming: 1 base; junction bases outside the gene matches: 12. The CDR3 is 18 amino acids. The CDR3 region is CASSLGRGDPSGTDTQYF. For the CDR3, the DNA is TGTGCCAGCAGCTTAGGGAGGGGTGACCCTAGCGGCACAGATACGCAGTATTTT.

The table lists this clonotype with many counts. For a library built for alpha chains, this beta chain is a stray read; little rests on its size. The V call is TRBV7-2, the J call TRBJ1-5; D is unclear. The CDR3 runs to 16 residues. The V end was cut by 0 bases, the J end by 2 bases, with 11 bases between. Germline V gene lookup returns CDR1 SGHTA and CDR2 FQGNSA. The CDR3 spells CASSLAGMGGNQPQHF. CDR3 bases: TGTGCCAGCAGCTTAGCGGGGATGGGCGGCAATCAGCCCCAGCATTTT.

In this sample, this clonotype is medium-sized. The size of this beta chain means little, since it is a stray read in a library made for alpha chains. The chain has TRBV20-1 and TRBJ2-5; TRBD2 matches 10 bases. This CDR3 contains 14 residues. Trimming at V came to 5 bases and at J to 4 bases, leaving 7 bases not matched to a gene. Germline loops: CDR1 DFQATT, CDR2 SNEGSKA (reference sequence). DNA for the CDR3: TGCAGTGCTCCAATGGGACTAGCGAGAGAGACCCAGTACTTC. Translating it yields CSAPMGLARETQYF.

As to this clonotype: This beta chain is off target for a library built for alpha chains, so its abundance means little. The CDR3 DNA is TGTGCCAGCAGTTGGACTACTCGGGAAGAGACCCAGTACTTC. Protein: CASSWTTREETQYF. The chain links TRBV6-2 or TRBV6-3 to TRBJ2-5; D is possibly TRBD2 (6 bases). The CDR3 totals 14 residues. Deletions cut 4 bases from V and 3 bases from J, with 12 bases between. The germline CDR1 and CDR2 sequences are MNHEY and SVGEGT.

In its sample, this clonotype was seen many times. A library prepared for alpha chains yielded this beta chain as an off-target read; its size is of little meaning. V is TRBV21-1 and J is TRBJ2-7; TRBD2 reflects the table's D call only, with no check against the DNA. TRBV21-1 is labeled a pseudogene. The CDR3 loop spans 17 amino acids. CDR3: CATGSTYGTSRTYEQYF. In nucleotides, the CDR3 is TGTGCCACCGGTTCCACGTATGGGACTAGCCGAACCTACGAGCAGTACTTC.

This clonotype was seen many times. The library was built for alpha chains, so this beta chain is an off-target read and its size means little. The chain recombines TRBV20-1 with TRBJ2-5; 7 bases align to TRBD1. J was trimmed by 0 bases and V by 6 bases; bases with no gene match: 7. CDR1 DFQATT and CDR2 SNEGSKA come from the germline V gene (reference sequence). The CDR3 covers 14 residues. The CDR3 region has the DNA TGCAGTGCCCCTATGACAGGGCACCAAGAGACCCAGTACTTC. It is translated as CSAPMTGHQETQYF.

Sample share makes this clonotype medium-sized (0.01 to 0.1%). As an off-target read in a library built for alpha chains, this beta chain has a frequency of little significance. The chain combines TRBV29-1 with TRBJ1-2, with a tentative D call TRBD1 (5 bases). Trimming stripped 0 bases from V and 6 bases from J, with 11 bases between. Germline lookup yields CDR1 SQVTM and CDR2 ANQGSEA. CDR3 length equals 13 residues. The DNA of the CDR3 is TGCAGCGTTGAAGACAGGGCGGAAAATGGCTACACCTTC. It is translated as CSVEDRAENGYTF. Using reference TRBV29-1 and TRBJ1-2 for the parts outside the CDR3, the full variable domain is SAVISQKPSRDICQRGTSLTIQCQVDSQVTMMFWYRQQPGQSLTLIATANQGSEATYESGFVIDKFPISRPNLTFSTLTVSNMSPEDSSIYLCSVEDRAENGYTFGSGTRLTVV.

This clonotype was recorded at least ten times. This beta chain was picked up by a library intended for alpha chains and is off target, so its count carries little meaning. The chain couples TRBV18 to TRBJ1-1, with 9 bases matching TRBD1. The germline V gene encodes CDR1 KGHSH and CDR2 LQKENI. V lost 3 bases, J lost 6 bases, and 8 bases stayed unmatched. The CDR3 totals 15 residues. The CDR3 DNA reads TGTGCCAGCTCACCGGGCACAGGGGGCATCGCTGAAGCTTTCTTT. Its protein is CASSPGTGGIAEAFF.

This clonotype has at least ten counts. This beta chain represents an off-target read in a library built for alpha chains; its size is of limited meaning. This chain joins TRBV27 and TRBJ2-2; 8 bases match TRBD2. This CDR3 contains 14 residues. CDR1 and CDR2 from the germline V gene are MNHEY and SMNVEV (reference sequence). V trimming: 7 bases; J trimming: 1 base; junction bases outside the gene matches: 2. The DNA for the CDR3 is TGTGCCAGCACGGGACTAGTGAACACCGGGGAGCTGTTTTTT. Encoded protein: CASTGLVNTGELFF.

This clonotype is judged medium-sized. Little can be read into the size of this beta chain, an off-target read in a library designed for alpha chains. The V and J genes are TRBV28 and TRBJ1-5, with a weak D call TRBD1 (5 bases). The CDR3 sequence is 14 residues long. V lost 6 bases, J lost 3 bases, and 12 bases lay in between. Germline assignment: CDR1 MDHEN and CDR2 SYDVKM. The chain's CDR3 is CASRPSDNNQPQHF. The CDR3 DNA is TGTGCCAGCAGGCCATCGGACAACAATCAGCCCCAGCATTTT.

Judged by abundance, this clonotype is medium-sized. This beta chain is an off-target read within a library intended for alpha chains, so its frequency means little. The rearrangement joins TRBV2 to TRBJ2-6; perhaps TRBD2 as D (6 bases). V was trimmed by 6 bases and J by 1 base, leaving 13 bases between them. In germline, CDR1 is SNHLY, CDR2 FYNNEI. The CDR3 length is 16 residues. For the CDR3, the DNA is TGTGCCAGCAGGGGGGGTGGCCCTTCTGGGGCCAACGTCCTGACTTTC. This gives the protein CASRGGGPSGANVLTF.

This clonotype has a count of ten or more. This beta chain appears as a stray read in a library generated for alpha chains; its size is not informative. The J gene is TRBJ2-7, the V gene TRBV28, with a tentative D call TRBD1 (6 bases). Germline V CDR1 and CDR2: MDHEN, SYDVKM. The CDR3 spans 15 residues. Between the trimmed V and J ends, which lost 6 bases and 0 bases, there was a span of 15 bases. This CDR3 reads CASSSGTRSSYEQYF. The CDR3 nucleotides read TGTGCCAGCAGCTCCGGGACACGCAGCTCCTACGAGCAGTACTTC.

At least ten counts were recorded for this clonotype. This beta chain is a stray read from a library made for alpha chains; its abundance is not meaningful. The rearrangement joins TRBV28 to TRBJ2-3, with 9 positions matching TRBD2. Germline CDR1 and CDR2: MDHEN and SYDVKM. With 6 bases clipped from V and 5 bases from J, the junction kept 9 bases outside the gene matches. There are 15 residues in the CDR3. This CDR3 is CASRTGTSSGDTQYF. CDR3 DNA: TGTGCCAGCAGAACCGGGACTAGCAGCGGAGATACGCAGTATTTT.

This clonotype was counted ten times or more. A read error may produce the germline difference seen at one junction end. Being off target in a library aimed at alpha chains, this beta chain has a size of little meaning. The chain joins TRBV18 to TRBJ2-1, with a weak D call TRBD1 (6 bases). The CDR3 has 15 residues. From germline, CDR1 is KGHSH and CDR2 LQKENI. CDR3 protein: CASSPQGIPLGEQFF. CDR3 DNA sequence: TGTGCCAGCTCTCCACAGGGAATTCCTTTGGGTGAGCAGTTCTTC.

This clonotype is categorized as medium-sized. A library made for alpha chains picked up this beta chain off target, so its size means little. The chain carries TRBV3-1 and TRBJ1-2, with D tentatively TRBD1 (6 bases). The CDR3 length is 15 residues. CDR1 is LGHDT, CDR2 YNNKEL, per germline (reference sequence). The V end was cut by 0 bases, the J end by 6 bases, with 14 bases between. For the CDR3, the DNA is TGTGCCAGCAGCCAAGATCCGGCGGGGGCAGATGGCTACACCTTC. Amino acids: CASSQDPAGADGYTF.

This clonotype has a handful of counts. This beta chain lies outside the target of a library built for alpha chains; its clone size means little. V gene TRBV24-1 combines with J gene TRBJ2-5, with TRBD1 matching over 9 bases. V dropped 4 bases and J dropped 4; count of bases not matched to a gene: 9. This CDR3 spans 16 amino acids. Looked up from germline, CDR1 is KGHDR and CDR2 is SFDVKD. The CDR3 nucleotides are TGTGCCACCAGTGACCCCGGGACAGGGCCGCGAGAGACCCAGTACTTC. This gives the protein CATSDPGTGPRETQYF.

This clonotype was counted many times. A library prepared for alpha chains yielded this beta chain as an off-target read; its size is of little meaning. This chain joins TRBV30 and TRBJ1-1, with 8 bases that match TRBD1. This CDR3 region has 15 residues. The ends lost 3 bases at V and 1 base at J; junction bases unmatched: 7. Germline CDR1 and CDR2: GTSNPN and SVGIG (reference sequence). CDR3 DNA sequence: TGTGCCTGGAGGGCCCTGGACAGGGAGAACACTGAAGCTTTCTTT. Its protein product is CAWRALDRENTEAFF.

This clonotype was seen ten or more times. This beta chain is an unintended read in a library built for alpha chains; its size means little. V is TRBV7-6 and J is TRBJ2-5; TRBD2 matches at 13 bases. Germline V gene lookup returns CDR1 SGHVS and CDR2 FNYEAQ. Trimming at V came to 4 bases and at J to 1 base, leaving 9 bases not matched to a gene. The CDR3 is made up of 18 amino acids. The CDR3 region is CASSSGTSGKRGQETQYF. CDR3 bases: TGTGCCAGCAGCTCCGGGACTAGCGGGAAACGAGGCCAAGAGACCCAGTACTTC.

This clonotype was observed many times. This beta chain slipped into a library made for alpha chains as a stray read, so its size is not meaningful. The J gene is TRBJ2-6, the V gene TRBV11-2, with a tentative D call TRBD1 (5 bases). V lost 4 bases, J lost 0 bases, and 7 bases lay in between. CDR3 length: 15 amino acids. Germline V gene sequence: CDR1 SGHAT, CDR2 FQNNGV. CDR3: CASSSDSSGANVLTF. The DNA for the CDR3 is TGTGCCAGCAGCTCAGACAGCTCTGGGGCCAACGTCCTGACTTTC. The full variable domain, with the rest looked up from reference TRBV11-2 and TRBJ2-6, is EAGVAQSPRYKIIEKRQSVAFWCNPISGHATLYWYQQILGQGPKLLIQFQNNGVVDDSQLPKDRFSAERLKGVDSTLKIQPAKLEDSAVYLCASSSDSSGANVLTFGAGSRLTVL.

Ten or more counts support this clonotype. Found in a library prepared for alpha chains, this beta chain is an off-target read, and its abundance has little meaning. The chain employs TRBV28 and TRBJ2-1, with TRBD2 as a possible D gene (6 bases). V was pared by 4 bases and J by 7 bases, with 20 bases between. This CDR3 is built from 16 residues. The germline gives CDR1 MDHEN, CDR2 SYDVKM. The CDR3 sequence: CASSSVAESPANEQFF. CDR3 DNA: TGTGCCAGCAGTTCTGTAGCGGAGTCTCCTGCTAATGAGCAGTTCTTC.

This clonotype is termed medium-sized. This beta chain represents an off-target read in a library built for alpha chains; its size is of limited meaning. This sequence joins TRBV5-1 and TRBJ2-3; D is unresolved. The CDR3 loop spans 12 amino acids. The germline V gene encodes CDR1 SGHRS and CDR2 YFSETQ. Trimming pared 4 bases from V and 0 bases from J, leaving 3 bases between. The CDR3 reads CASSLSTDTQYF. The DNA for the CDR3 is TGCGCCAGCAGCCTTAGCACAGATACGCAGTATTTT.

Remarks on this clonotype: The library was designed around alpha chains, so this beta chain is a stray read whose abundance carries little weight. As DNA, the CDR3 is TGTGCCAGCAGTAGCGGGACAGGGGCAACTAATGAAAAACTGTTTTTT. Its translation: CASSSGTGATNEKLFF. V gene TRBV12-3 or TRBV12-4 combines with J gene TRBJ1-4; 10 bases map to TRBD1. V was clipped by 5 bases and J by 0 bases; unmatched bases: 3. CDR3 length: 16 residues.

By sample fraction, this clonotype is medium-sized. This beta chain represents an off-target read in a library built for alpha chains; its size is of limited meaning. The gene calls are TRBV20-1 and TRBJ2-5; 9 bases map to TRBD2. Germline trimming cut 2 bases from V and 5 bases from J; bases unmatched to any gene: 6. CDR3 size: 14 residues. The germline gives CDR1 DFQATT, CDR2 SNEGSKA (reference sequence). CDR3 residues: CSARFSGSRETQYF. The CDR3 coding sequence is TGCAGTGCTAGATTTAGCGGGAGTAGGGAGACCCAGTACTTC.